This TCR beta chain was captured by sequencing in a study of CD8 T cells in ankylosing spondylitis. Notes on the study in general: Enrichment of disease-linked clones was reportedly significant in matched ankylosing spondylitis synovial fluid. In synovial fluid and blood from reactive arthritis, some motif variants were previously reported. A CD8+ phenotype characterized the disease-linked clones, which were relatively rare in peripheral blood.

Looked up from germline, CDR1 is KGHSH and CDR2 is LQKENI. Trimming removed 2 bases from V and 9 bases from J, with 5 bases in between. This CDR3 comprises 11 residues. Only a few counts were recorded for this clonotype. The antigen is not known. TCR beta libraries were made by quantitative 5'-RACE with molecular barcodes. TCRdb fed the 5' RACE reads into MiXCR, producing one record per CDR3 protein. This table holds roughly 160,000 distinct CDR3 sequences, 9.5% to 13% found once. This receptor was obtained from a male donor with ankylosing spondylitis or in good health (not recorded which). Sequencing was carried out using blood, either unsorted or a sorted T cell fraction (not recorded which). This chain uses TRBV18 with TRBJ2-1, with D uncertain. The CDR3 loop is CASSPGVEQFF. For the CDR3, the DNA is TGTGCCAGCTCACCAGGGGTTGAGCAGTTCTTC.